This passage covers 27 T cell receptor beta chains from one sample sequenced in a study of patients and donors after allogeneic stem cell transplantation. Each CDR3 protein is one row after TCRdb ran MiXCR on the RT-PCR reads. Of approximately 200,000 distinct CDR3 sequences in the sample, 35% to 50% are singletons; the top ten hold 33%. Sample: blood, either unsorted or a sorted T cell fraction (not recorded which). The receptors derive from a human donor who was either an allogeneic HSCT recipient or a stem cell or donor lymphocyte infusion donor (not recorded which). It is not recorded whose cells these are; they may come from a transplant donor.

The V gene is TRBV11-2, the J gene TRBJ1-2; perhaps TRBD1 as D (5 bases). This CDR3 is 17 amino acids long. V lost 6 bases, J lost 0 bases, and 20 bases lay in between. The germline gives CDR1 SGHAT, CDR2 FQNNGV. The CDR3 sequence: CASRPRGAPFANYGYTF. The CDR3, as DNA: TGTGCCAGCAGACCCCGAGGGGCACCTTTTGCTAACTATGGCTACACCTTC.

The chain combines TRBV5-1 with TRBJ2-7; 9 nucleotides line up with TRBD1. The trim removed 4 bases at V and 3 bases at J, leaving 14 bases unmatched. Germline V gene sequence: CDR1 SGHRS, CDR2 YFSETQ. The CDR3 consists of 17 residues. The CDR3 protein is CASSASFLETGGYEQYF. The CDR3 DNA reads as TGCGCCAGCAGCGCCTCATTTCTAGAGACAGGGGGCTACGAGCAGTACTTC.

The V call is TRBV9, the J call TRBJ1-1; D is possibly TRBD1 (5 bases). The CDR3 sequence is 15 residues long. Trimming stripped 3 bases from V and 6 bases from J, with 18 bases between. Germline V gene data show CDR1 as SGDLS and CDR2 as YYNGEE. The CDR3 sequence: CASSALGAAGAEAFF. The CDR3 coding sequence is TGTGCCAGCAGCGCCCTTGGGGCAGCCGGGGCTGAAGCTTTCTTT.

This rearrangement joins TRBV11-2 to TRBJ1-6, with D possibly matching TRBD1 (6 bases). The CDR3 length is 15 residues. Germline loops: CDR1 SGHAT, CDR2 FQNNGV. Trimming cost V 1 base and J 9 bases, with 13 bases left between them. CDR3 nucleotides: TGTGCCAGCAGCTTAGGTTCAGGGGACGGTTCACCCCTCCACTTT. It specifies CASSLGSGDGSPLHF.

This chain links TRBV12-3 or TRBV12-4 with TRBJ1-2, with D uncertain. The CDR3 contains 14 residues. V gave up 0 bases and J gave up 8 bases, with 13 bases separating them. In DNA, the CDR3 is TGTGCCAGCAGTTTAGCCGCCGGAATTTCCGGCTACACCTTC. Translated: CASSLAAGISGYTF.

The chain has TRBV27 and TRBJ1-2, with 9 bases that match TRBD1. The V and J ends lost 8 bases and 5 bases, in that order; junction bases with no gene match: 6. This CDR3 spans 13 amino acids. CDR1 is MNHEY, CDR2 SMNVEV, per germline (reference sequence). The CDR3 DNA sequence: TGTGCCAGCCGGACAGGGGATAGGTATGGCTACACCTTC. This encodes CASRTGDRYGYTF.

The rearrangement uses TRBV7-9 and TRBJ2-1; TRBD2 matches at 8 bases. CDR3 length equals 15 residues. Per germline, CDR1 SEHNR and CDR2 FQNEAQ (reference sequence). The J segment lost 4 bases and the V segment lost 4 bases, leaving 6 bases of the junction unmatched. The CDR3, as DNA: TGTGCCAGCAGCTCTACTAGCGGCTATTACAATGAGCAGTTCTTC. Its protein is CASSSTSGYYNEQFF.

The V gene is TRBV27, the J gene TRBJ1-5; D uncertain. V lost 4 bases to trimming and J lost 4 bases, with 5 bases between them. Per the germline V gene, CDR1 is MNHEY and CDR2 is SMNVEV (reference sequence). The CDR3 contains 12 residues. This CDR3 reads CASSYPNQPQHF. CDR3 nucleotide sequence: TGTGCCAGCAGTTACCCTAATCAGCCCCAGCATTTT.

This clonotype was detected only a few times. The chain recombines TRBV12-3 or TRBV12-4 with TRBJ1-1, with D maybe TRBD1 (5 bases). V lost 5 bases and J lost 7, with 20 bases in between. This CDR3 is 15 amino acids long. CDR3 amino acids: CASSPPGLRRGEAFF. DNA for the CDR3: TGTGCCAGCAGTCCGCCGGGACTTCGGCGGGGTGAAGCTTTCTTT.

V and J are TRBV13 and TRBJ2-3; TRBD2 aligns across 12 bases. The CDR3 is 15 residues long. Trimming cost V 4 bases and J 6 bases; bases outside gene matches: 5. Germline lookup yields CDR1 PRHDT and CDR2 FYEKMQ (reference sequence). The DNA for the CDR3 is TGTGCCAGCAGCTCACGGACTAGCGGGAAGGATACGCAGTATTTT. Its translation is CASSSRTSGKDTQYF.

This chain links TRBV4-1 with TRBJ2-4; D is unclear. Deletions cut 2 bases from V and 4 bases from J, with 15 bases between. The V gene's germline CDR1 is MGHRA and CDR2 YSYEKL. This CDR3 comprises 16 residues. CDR3 DNA sequence: TGCGCCAGCAGCCAACCTACCTCTGAACCGAAAAACATTCAGTACTTC. Amino acid sequence: CASSQPTSEPKNIQYF.

The chain is built from TRBV10-3 and TRBJ2-7; weak D call: TRBD2 (5 bases). The CDR3 loop spans 13 amino acids. The germline gives CDR1 ENHRY, CDR2 SYGVKD. V gave up 5 bases and J gave up 5 bases, with 13 bases separating them. As DNA, the CDR3 is TGTGCCATCAGTACACTAGTTTTCGACGAGCAGTACTTC. It is translated as CAISTLVFDEQYF.

The chain couples TRBV7-2 to TRBJ2-1, with 10 bases lining up with TRBD2. CDR3 length: 15 residues. In germline, CDR1 is SGHTA, CDR2 FQGNSA. With V trimmed by 1 base and J by 6 bases, 3 bases remained unmatched. In DNA, the CDR3 is TGTGCCAGCAGCTTAGGGGCTAGCGGGAGCAATGAGCAGTTCTTC. This codes for CASSLGASGSNEQFF. The full variable domain, rest sourced from reference TRBV7-2 and TRBJ2-1, is GAGVSQSPSNKVTEKGKDVELRCDPISGHTALYWYRQSLGQGLEFLIYFQGNSAPDKSGLPSDRFSAERTGGSVSTLTIQRTQQEDSAVYLCASSLGASGSNEQFFGPGTRLTVL.

On this clonotype itself: Because it lacks the conserved phenylalanine or tryptophan at the end, this CDR3 is likely a read error. Because the CDR3's place on the DNA is in doubt, the DNA is left out and the CDR3 is given as listed by TCRdb. The chain links TRBV4-1 to TRBJ2-4; the D segment call TRBD1 is taken from the table without a DNA check. The V gene's germline CDR1 is MGHRA and CDR2 YSYEKL. With termini counted, the CDR3 has 8 amino acids. CDR3 loop: CASSQSPY.

The chain joins TRBV9 to TRBJ1-1, with 7 bases that match TRBD1. The CDR3 loop spans 13 amino acids. V shed 3 bases and J 4 bases; nucleotides not matched to a gene: 3. Looked up from germline, CDR1 is SGDLS and CDR2 is YYNGEE. The CDR3 protein is CASSEGTATEAFF. The CDR3 DNA reads as TGTGCCAGCAGCGAAGGGACAGCCACTGAAGCTTTCTTT.

The rearrangement joins TRBV12-3 or TRBV12-4 to TRBJ2-7, with D perhaps TRBD2 (6 bases). V lost 6 bases, J lost 7 bases, and 16 bases lay in between. This CDR3 has 13 residues. This chain's CDR3 is CASSKPSVREQYF. DNA for the CDR3: TGTGCCAGCAGCAAGCCTAGCGTGAGGGAGCAGTACTTC.

The rearrangement links TRBV6-5 to TRBJ1-1, with D possibly being TRBD1 (5 bases). Trimming left V 5 bases short and J 4 bases short, with 14 bases between. The CDR3 runs to 14 residues. In germline, CDR1 is MNHEY, CDR2 SVGAGI. This CDR3 is CASSATGGGTEAFF. CDR3 coding DNA: TGTGCCAGCAGTGCTACAGGAGGCGGCACTGAAGCTTTCTTT.

In this sample, this clonotype turned up a few times. The chain couples TRBV3-1 to TRBJ1-1; D is ambiguous. V lost 0 bases and J lost 0, with 5 bases in between. The CDR3 contains 14 residues. The germline V gene encodes CDR1 LGHDT and CDR2 YNNKEL (reference sequence). CDR3 loop: CASSQDLMNTEAFF. Written as DNA, the CDR3 is TGTGCCAGCAGCCAAGATCTGATGAACACTGAAGCTTTCTTT.

J is TRBJ1-1 and V is TRBV27; no definite D call. With 10 bases removed from V and 6 bases from J, the gap between germline ends came to 12 bases. This CDR3 has 11 residues. Germline values: CDR1 MNHEY, CDR2 SMNVEV (reference sequence). CDR3 coding DNA: TGTGCCACCTCACGAGGCCCTGAAGCTTTCTTT. This encodes CATSRGPEAFF.

This clonotype turned up a few times. The chain uses TRBV2 and TRBJ2-7; a weak D match, TRBD1 (7 bases). Trimming removed 3 bases from V and 3 bases from J, with 15 bases in between. Germline V gene sequence: CDR1 SNHLY, CDR2 FYNNEI. The CDR3 runs to 15 residues. In DNA, the CDR3 is TGTGCCAGCAGTGAGGAGGGGGCTTACGACTACGAGCAGTACTTC. This gives the protein CASSEEGAYDYEQYF.

In this sample, this clonotype turned up a few times. The chain joins TRBV19 to TRBJ1-1; D not certain. The CDR3 is 13 residues long. V was trimmed by 9 bases and J by 0 bases, leaving 11 bases between them. Looked up from germline, CDR1 is LNHDA and CDR2 is SQIVND (reference sequence). In DNA form, the CDR3 reads TGTGCCAGCCTTCCGGCCGTGAACACTGAAGCTTTCTTT. Translation: CASLPAVNTEAFF.

The rearrangement joins TRBV30 to TRBJ1-6; D not certain. CDR1 GTSNPN and CDR2 SVGIG come from the germline V gene (reference sequence). This CDR3 has 16 amino acids. Trimming removed 3 bases from V and 7 bases from J, with 19 bases in between. In DNA form, the CDR3 reads TGTGCCTGGAGGCCGGCCTACAGTGGACGAAATTCACCCCTCCACTTT. This encodes CAWRPAYSGRNSPLHF.

The chain links TRBV28 to TRBJ2-7; 7 bases fit TRBD1. Germline trimming cut 2 bases from V and 5 bases from J; bases unmatched to any gene: 0. This CDR3 contains 12 residues. CDR1 MDHEN and CDR2 SYDVKM come from the germline V gene. CDR3 in amino acids: CASSLTGDEQYF. CDR3 nucleotides: TGTGCCAGCAGTTTAACAGGGGACGAGCAGTACTTC.

This clonotype came up a few times. The V call is TRBV6-1, the J call TRBJ1-3; D unclear. The CDR3 sequence is 14 residues long. Trimming stripped 1 base from V and 4 bases from J, with 8 bases between. Germline CDR1 is MNHNS and CDR2 is SASEGT. Here the CDR3 DNA reads TGTGCCAGCAGTGAAGGGATATCAGGAAACACCATATATTTT. As protein: CASSEGISGNTIYF.

In this sample, this clonotype turned up a few times. The rearrangement uses TRBV12-3 or TRBV12-4 and TRBJ1-2; 7 bases are a match to TRBD1. Trimming took 7 bases from V and 7 from J; bases not matched to a gene: 18. The length of the CDR3 is 16 residues. DNA of the CDR3: TGTGCCAGCACCCTCGGCACACAAAAGGGGGCTATTGGCTACACCTTC. Translating it yields CASTLGTQKGAIGYTF.

Only a few counts were recorded for this clonotype. The genes are TRBV7-3 and TRBJ1-3; D remains ambiguous. Trimming removed 5 bases from V and 8 bases from J, with 13 bases in between. The germline V gene has CDR1 SGHTA and CDR2 FQGTGA. The CDR3 has 13 amino acids. The CDR3 nucleotides read TGTGCCAGCAGCCACGGACGGGGTGACACCATATATTTT. It yields the protein CASSHGRGDTIYF.

This clonotype came up a few times. This chain joins TRBV15 and TRBJ2-1, with TRBD2 identical over 12 bases. The ends lost 1 base at V and 5 bases at J; junction bases unmatched: 3. The CDR3 extends over 16 amino acids. In germline, CDR1 is LNHNV, CDR2 YYDKDF (reference sequence). In nucleotides, the CDR3 is TGTGCCACCAGCAGAGTTCGGACTAGCGGGGACAATGAGCAGTTCTTC. This sequence encodes CATSRVRTSGDNEQFF.